These T cell receptor beta chains were read from a single sample in a study of T cells in Graves' hyperthyroidism and ophthalmopathy. TCRdb fed the multiplex PCR reads into MiXCR, producing one record per CDR3 protein. The table includes hundreds of thousands of distinct CDR3 sequences, about 14% detected once. Sequenced material: blood. The receptors were sampled from a young woman with Graves' hyperthyroidism. Both conserved end residues are trimmed from each CDR3. The order of the fields is CDR3 protein, V gene, D gene. A D gene is named only where the DNA matches it firmly.

ASSRDGPYGYT | TRBV7-2 | -
ASSFRGGGGSYNEQF | TRBV11-2 | TRBD2
ASSQLSGETQY | TRBV7-9 | -
SARDPLSVFYEQY | TRBV20-1 | -
ASSQIHSGSPHEQY | TRBV4-2 | -
ASRGLAGNYEQY | TRBV2 | TRBD2
ASKKGPPGTAEAF | TRBV19 | -
ASSFGVGVTEAF | TRBV27 | -
ASSASGTDNEQF | TRBV9 | -
ASSPTLAGGMSNEQF | TRBV18 | TRBD2
ATSRDGRGTNYGYT | TRBV15 | -
ASSSDLMGNEQF | TRBV7-9 | -
SVRQGNEQF | TRBV29-1 | TRBD1
ASSAFRTGYNEQF | TRBV2 | TRBD1
SGEVFRGDTQY | TRBV20-1 | -
SARRGGTRNNEQF | TRBV20-1 | TRBD2
ASSPTTGTYGYT | TRBV9 | -
ASSEDRVRDTQY | TRBV6-1 | -
ASSPEGAGTPLH | TRBV11-2 | TRBD1
ASSIIAGADGELF | TRBV19 | TRBD2
ASSIPGANEKLF | TRBV7-9 | -
ASSLVSGTGGTGELF | TRBV13 | TRBD1
ASSFYLGLAGGEQF | TRBV3-1 | TRBD2
ASSQGDRGREKLF | TRBV4-1 | TRBD1
SALVGAIKNTEAF | TRBV20-1 | -
ASSWGPPQETQY | TRBV19 | -
AWSPTPLGEAF | TRBV30 | -
SAATGVGETQY | TRBV29-1 | -
ASSFPSGGTDTQY | TRBV7-9 | TRBD2
ASRPGGLEGYT | TRBV6-1 | -
ASSLSGHNEQF | TRBV7-7 | -
AISDTGRNTEAF | TRBV10-3 | -
SVEGGLRRERRGDTQY | TRBV29-1 | -
ASKLTGGFTEAF | TRBV12-3/TRBV12-4 | TRBD1
ARRKEKETQY | TRBV7-3 | -
SVEKAGTSTDTQY | TRBV29-1 | -
ASSPPLREGSTDTQY | TRBV6-2/TRBV6-3 | TRBD2
ASSEFVSSGLYNEQF | TRBV2 | TRBD2
ASISGGYNEQF | TRBV19 | TRBD2